This is a list of T cell receptor beta chains from one sample in a study of early stage breast cancer tumors. Sequenced by immunoSEQ multiplex PCR; TCRdb stores in-frame clones only, minus some. The data contain roughly 14,000 clones, about 80% of them singletons. Sequencing input: normal breast tissue next to the tumor. The receptors originated from a person aged 45 to 59 with breast cancer. Both conserved end residues are part of each CDR3. The D gene is left open where the match is weak. Rows may omit the clone size; those that give it use once, few, many or a size class.

>TRBV7-2|TRBJ2-3|NA|NA
TGTGCCAGCACCCCTCCGCCCGGAGCCGCGGGTACGCAGTATTTT
CASTPPPGAAGTQYF
>TRBV28|TRBJ2-1|TRBD2|NA
TGTGCCAGCAGTGGGGGGTCCGGGGGGGCAATCAATGAGCAGTTCTTC
CASSGGSGGAINEQFF
>TRBV27|TRBJ1-6|NA|NA
TGTGCCAGCAGTTTTACACAGAATTCACCCCTCCACTTT
CASSFTQNSPLHF
>TRBV10-1|TRBJ2-5|NA|NA
TGCGCCAGCCCACTTCGGCACCAAGAGACCCAGTACTTC
CASPLRHQETQYF
>TRBV6-4|TRBJ2-1|TRBD2|NA
TGTGCCAGCAGTGACCCAGGACTAGGCCGCGATGAGCAGTTCTTC
CASSDPGLGRDEQFF
>TRBV4-3|TRBJ1-1|NA|few
TGCGCCAGCAGCCAAACTGGTTCCGGGACGGTGAACACTGAAGCTTTCTTT
CASSQTGSGTVNTEAFF
>TRBV30|TRBJ1-6|NA|few
TGTGCCTGGTCCTCGTCTGCTTATTCACCCCTCCACTTT
CAWSSSAYSPLHF
>TRBV7-2|TRBJ2-3|TRBD2|NA
TGTGCCAGCAGCTTAGCCGGGGGGGCGGTTTTGGGTGATACGCAGTATTTT
CASSLAGGAVLGDTQYF
>TRBV4-3|TRBJ2-2|NA|NA
TGCGCCAGCAGCCAAGATCGACTATACACCGGGGAGCTGTTTTTT
CASSQDRLYTGELFF
>TRBV27|TRBJ2-1|TRBD1|NA
TGTGCCAGCAGTCCCGGGACAGGGGTCCATGAGCAGTTCTTC
CASSPGTGVHEQFF
>TRBV19|TRBJ2-1|TRBD2|NA
TGTGCCAGTAGTATAGATTTCCTAGCGGACCTCAATGAGCAGTTCTTC
CASSIDFLADLNEQFF
>TRBV27|TRBJ1-1|NA|NA
TGTGCCAGCAGTTTCCCCGGACAGCCCAACACTGAAGCTTTCTTT
CASSFPGQPNTEAFF
>TRBV5-1|TRBJ2-5|TRBD1|NA
TGCGCCAGCAGCTTTACAGGGGTACAAGAGACCCAGTACTTC
CASSFTGVQETQYF
>TRBV5-1|TRBJ2-2|NA|NA
TGCGCCAGCAGCCCCGTAAATAGCGGCTTAAACACCGGGGAGCTGTTTTTT
CASSPVNSGLNTGELFF
>TRBV6-6|TRBJ1-2|NA|NA
TGTGCCAGCAGTTACTTGGAGACAGTCTATGGCTACACCTTC
CASSYLETVYGYTF
>TRBV18|TRBJ2-7|TRBD1|NA
TGTGCCAGCTCATTCGGACAGGGCATCAAGGACGAGCAGTACTTC
CASSFGQGIKDEQYF
>TRBV5-6|TRBJ2-1|NA|NA
TGTGCCAGCAGCTTGGGGCTAAACCCCAATCACAATGAGCAGTTCTTC
CASSLGLNPNHNEQFF
>TRBV19|TRBJ1-6|NA|NA
TGTGCCAGTAAACAGGTCGATAATTCACCCCTCCACTTT
CASKQVDNSPLHF
>TRBV7-2|TRBJ2-7|NA|once
TGTGCCAGCAGCTACCGGCAGGGAAAGTACGAGCAGTACTTC
CASSYRQGKYEQYF
>TRBV5-5|TRBJ2-7|TRBD1|NA
TGTGCCAGCAGCCCGGGTTTCGGGACAGGGGAAAACGAGCAGTACTTC
CASSPGFGTGENEQYF
>TRBV2|TRBJ2-1|NA|NA
TGTGCCAGCAGTGATCCGAACGTGCCGTTCTTC
CASSDPNVPFF
>TRBV4-2|TRBJ2-7|TRBD1|NA
TGTGCCAGCAGACGACAGGGCCCAGGGGAGCAGTACTTC
CASRRQGPGEQYF
>TRBV5-1|TRBJ2-7|TRBD2|NA
TGCGCCAGCAGCTTGGACCAGGGACTAGCGGGAGGGCAGTACTTC
CASSLDQGLAGGQYF
>TRBV9|TRBJ1-6|NA|NA
TGTGCCAGCAGCCGCCAGGGGAATAATTCACCCCTCCACTTT
CASSRQGNNSPLHF
>TRBV6-5|TRBJ2-7|NA|NA
TGTGCCAGCAGTTACGGGCCTGAAGAGCAGTACTTC
CASSYGPEEQYF
>TRBV30|TRBJ1-3|TRBD1|NA
TGTGCCTCGAACCAAAAGGACAGGGGGCTGGGAAACACCATATATTTT
CASNQKDRGLGNTIYF
>TRBV27|TRBJ2-7|NA|NA
TGTGCCAGCAGCTTAGCCATAGGGACCAACTACGAGCAGTACTTC
CASSLAIGTNYEQYF
>TRBV28|TRBJ1-1|NA|NA
TGTGCCAGCACTCATACGATGAACACTGAAGCTTTCTTT
CASTHTMNTEAFF
>TRBV6-6|TRBJ1-2|NA|NA
TGTGCCAGCAGTCCCCGGGACGGCGATGGCTACACCTTC
CASSPRDGDGYTF
>TRBV7-2|TRBJ1-3|NA|NA
TGTGCCAGCAGCGTAGCTGGGACATCGATATATTTT
CASSVAGTSIYF
>TRBV7-3|TRBJ2-2|TRBD2|NA
TGTGCCAGCAGCCTAGGACTAGCGGGAGTTGGGGAGCTGTTTTTT
CASSLGLAGVGELFF
>TRBV27|TRBJ2-5|NA|NA
TGTGCCAGCAGCCGAGCCCGCTTGGAGACCCAGTACTTC
CASSRARLETQYF
>TRBV10-3|TRBJ2-7|NA|NA
TGTGCCATCAGTGTGGGGGGAGCGGTTTCCTACGAGCAGTACTTC
CAISVGGAVSYEQYF
>TRBV5-1|TRBJ2-6|NA|NA
TGCGCCAGCAGCTTAAACGGGCCCTCTGGGGCCAACGTCCTGACTTTC
CASSLNGPSGANVLTF
>TRBV7-2|TRBJ2-2|NA|NA
TGTGCCAGCAGCTTCCTGAGCACCGGGGAGCTGTTTTTT
CASSFLSTGELFF
>TRBV5-1|TRBJ1-1|TRBD1|NA
TGCGCCAGCAGCTACTGGACAGGGGTCGGCACTGAAGCTTTCTTT
CASSYWTGVGTEAFF
>TRBV4-3|TRBJ1-2|NA|NA
TGCGCCAGCAGCCAAGAGACCAGGGCTAGGGGCTACACCTTC
CASSQETRARGYTF
>TRBV27|TRBJ2-1|NA|NA
TGTGCCAGCAGTTTAGGGGGCCTTGAGCAGTTCTTC
CASSLGGLEQFF
>TRBV7-9|TRBJ2-7|TRBD2|NA
TGTGCCAGCAGCTCCGAACGACTAGCGGATTTCTACGAGCAGTACTTC
CASSSERLADFYEQYF
>TRBV18|TRBJ2-3|NA|once
TGTGCCAGCTCACGAGGAGCAAACACAGATACGCAGTATTTT
CASSRGANTDTQYF
>TRBV18|TRBJ1-2|NA|NA
TGTGCCAGCTCACCAGGAGGGGGCTATGGCTACACCTTC
CASSPGGGYGYTF
>TRBV9|TRBJ2-7|NA|NA
TGTGCCAGCAGCGTATCCGGTGGCTCCTACGAGCAGTACTTC
CASSVSGGSYEQYF
>TRBV19|TRBJ1-1|NA|NA
TGTGCCAGTAGTATCTGGGGGCGGTGGACTGAAGCTTTCTTT
CASSIWGRWTEAFF
>TRBV4-2|TRBJ1-2|NA|few
TGTGCCAGCAGCCAAGTCGGGGGGGGGACTGAAGGCTACACCTTC
CASSQVGGGTEGYTF
>TRBV7-8|TRBJ2-1|NA|NA
TGTGCCAGCAGCCTCGCGAACAGAGGGAATGAGCAGTTCTTC
CASSLANRGNEQFF
>TRBV6-1|TRBJ1-5|NA|NA
TGTGCCAGCAGTGAATCTGGGGTTAGCAATCAGCCCCAGCATTTT
CASSESGVSNQPQHF
>TRBV6-1|TRBJ2-1|NA|NA
TGTGCCAGCAGGGCGGGACTTTTATCCAATGAGCAGTTCTTC
CASRAGLLSNEQFF
>TRBV5-8|TRBJ2-7|TRBD1|NA
TGTGCCAGCAGCCGGACAGGGAATTACGAGCAGTACTTC
CASSRTGNYEQYF
>TRBV30|TRBJ2-5|NA|once
TGTGCCTGGAGTAGGGGGGTGGGGACCCAGTACTTC
CAWSRGVGTQYF